These 10 T cell receptor beta chains were all obtained from the same sample, sequenced in a study of blood T cell repertoires in COVID-19. Profiled with immunoSEQ multiplex PCR; TCRdb holds only in-frame clones, not every one. The sample lists 60,000 or so clones, 70% to 90% occurring once. Source material: peripheral blood. These receptors all come from a human donor in a cohort sampled during active COVID-19.

Written as DNA, the CDR3 is TGTGCCAGCAGCCAAGATTCTGCCCTTCACAGGAACACTGAAGCTTTCTTT. Amino acids: CASSQDSALHRNTEAFF. This rearrangement joins TRBV3-1 (or the pseudogene TRBV3-2) to TRBJ1-1; D is ambiguous. Germline V CDR1 and CDR2: LGHDT, YNNKEL (reference sequence). With 0 bases removed from V and 1 base from J, the gap between germline ends came to 15 bases. The CDR3 spans 17 residues.

V is TRBV19 and J is TRBJ2-4, with D possibly TRBD2 on 6 matching bases. The germline CDR1 and CDR2 sequences are LNHDA and SQIVND (reference sequence). This CDR3 contains 16 residues. With 1 base removed from V and 4 bases from J, the gap between germline ends came to 14 bases. The CDR3 here is CASSIVGGVVKNIQYF. DNA for the CDR3: TGTGCCAGTAGTATAGTCGGAGGGGTGGTGAAAAACATTCAGTACTTC.

The chain recombines TRBV10-3 with TRBJ2-2, with 10 bases that match TRBD1. Germline lookup yields CDR1 ENHRY and CDR2 SYGVKD. The V and J ends lost 5 bases and 6 bases, in that order; junction bases with no gene match: 12. The CDR3 runs 17 residues. The CDR3 nucleotides read TGTGCCATCAGTTATTTAGAGGGGACAGGGGCCCCCGGGGAGCTGTTTTTT. Its protein is CAISYLEGTGAPGELFF.

The chain employs TRBV6-2 or TRBV6-3 and TRBJ2-3; 9 bases match TRBD2. V shed 5 bases and J 3 bases; nucleotides not matched to a gene: 15. The CDR3 has 18 residues. Germline assignment: CDR1 MNHEY and CDR2 SVGEGT. In nucleotides, the CDR3 is TGTGCCAGCAGTCAAGGACTAGCGTACCCCATTGGTACAGATACGCAGTATTTT. Amino acids: CASSQGLAYPIGTDTQYF.

The chain employs TRBV2 and TRBJ2-1, with a tentative D call TRBD1 (5 bases). The CDR3 consists of 14 residues. The germline V gene encodes CDR1 SNHLY and CDR2 FYNNEI. Trimming took off 8 bases at V and 5 bases at J, with 16 bases between the two ends. The CDR3 DNA sequence: TGTGCCAGCGCCCGCGGTGGGGCGAACAATGAGCAGTTCTTC. Encoded protein: CASARGGANNEQFF.

For this clone: At the DNA level, this CDR3 is encoded by other sequences in the same sample as well. The J gene is TRBJ2-2, the V gene TRBV5-5; 9 nucleotides agree with TRBD1. V was pared by 1 base and J by 7 bases, with 8 bases of the junction left unmatched. CDR1 is SGHKS and CDR2 is YYEKEE in the germline V gene (reference sequence). This CDR3 spans 16 amino acids. The CDR3 DNA reads as TGTGCCAGCAGCTTGCTACAGGGGGCGGGTGGCGGGGAGCTGTTTTTT. Translated: CASSLLQGAGGGELFF.

V and J are TRBV4-3 and TRBJ1-2, with a weak D call TRBD1 (5 bases). Germline V gene lookup returns CDR1 LGHNA and CDR2 YSLEER. The CDR3 loop spans 15 amino acids. The ends were cut back, 0 bases at V and 4 bases at J, with 12 bases in the middle. The CDR3 nucleotides are TGCGCCAGCAGCCAAGATCTCGGAGGGGCCTATGGCTACACCTTC. This codes for CASSQDLGGAYGYTF.

As for this clone: This same CDR3 is encoded by further DNA sequences in the sample. V gene TRBV3-1 (or the pseudogene TRBV3-2) combines with J gene TRBJ1-5; 9 nucleotides line up with TRBD1. Losses at the gene ends were 6 bases for V and 2 bases for J; bases not matched to a gene: 2. The CDR3 consists of 14 residues. CDR1 and CDR2 (germline): LGHDT, YNNKEL (reference sequence). CDR3 amino acids: CASSRQGGNQPQHF. In nucleotides, the CDR3 is TGTGCCAGCAGTCGACAGGGGGGCAATCAGCCCCAGCATTTT.

The CDR3 nucleotides are TGTGCCAGCTGGGCGGGGGGGTACAATGAGCAGTTCTTC. It specifies CASWAGGYNEQFF. V usage is TRBV6-5 and J usage is TRBJ2-1, with TRBD2 matching over 9 bases. The germline V gene has CDR1 MNHEY and CDR2 SVGAGI. The CDR3 runs to 13 residues. The V segment lost 8 bases and the J segment 4 bases; nucleotides outside the gene matches: 3.

This chain connects TRBV5-4 to TRBJ2-3; TRBD2 agrees at 11 bases. CDR1 and CDR2 from the germline V gene are SGHNT and YYREEE (reference sequence). Germline trimming cut 0 bases from V and 0 bases from J; bases unmatched to any gene: 6. CDR3 size: 18 residues. The CDR3 reads CASSLEASGGSSTDTQYF. CDR3 bases: TGTGCCAGCAGCTTGGAGGCTAGCGGGGGGTCTAGCACAGATACGCAGTATTTT.